These T cell receptor beta chains were read from a single sample in a study of CD8 T cells in ankylosing spondylitis. TCRdb reprocessed the 5' RACE reads with MiXCR, giving one entry per CDR3 protein. The table has roughly 670,000 distinct CDR3 sequences, roughly 19% seen once. Sequenced input: blood, either unsorted or a sorted T cell fraction (not recorded which). The source of these receptors is a male donor with ankylosing spondylitis. The CDR3 runs from the conserved cysteine through the conserved F or W. Fields, in order: V gene, J gene, CDR3 protein.

TRBV29-1	TRBJ1-1	CSVMKIGKGGNTEAFF
TRBV20-1	TRBJ2-5	CSARDALAGTQETQYF
TRBV20-1	TRBJ2-3	CSAQPGQKTDTQYF
TRBV12-5	TRBJ1-1	CASASQGAAEAFF
TRBV18	TRBJ1-1	CASSPLEVRTEAFF
TRBV6-1	TRBJ2-5	CASEPGTLRETQYF
TRBV12-3/TRBV12-4	TRBJ2-2	CASSLGAGPNTGELFF
TRBV7-9	TRBJ2-7	CASSHDRTGFHEQYF
TRBV18	TRBJ2-7	CASSRGTDPYEQYF
TRBV7-9	TRBJ2-5	CASSLGIPETQYF
TRBV29-1	TRBJ2-7	CSVGDRLSYEQYF
TRBV29-1	TRBJ1-1	CSVSPRRGTEAFF
TRBV10-2	TRBJ2-2	CASSEGLAGYTGELFF
TRBV6-2/TRBV6-3	TRBJ1-2	CASSRAEGNYGYTF
TRBV4-1	TRBJ2-1	CASSQGGPQSYNEQFF
TRBV29-1	TRBJ2-2	CSVTQTTGELFF
TRBV20-1	TRBJ1-1	CSARDVRGRDEAFF
TRBV10-3	TRBJ2-1	CATGPGTSGNNEQFF
TRBV4-3	TRBJ2-6	CASSQGKGLGANVLTF
TRBV7-8	TRBJ1-1	CASTQGQTLGTEAFF
TRBV6-2/TRBV6-3	TRBJ1-1	CASVRGPYTEAFF
TRBV29-1	TRBJ1-4	CSVESRDEKLFF
TRBV4-2	TRBJ1-3	CASSQDYRGRGNTIYF
TRBV20-1	TRBJ1-2	CSARDSGGFDGYTF
TRBV6-1	TRBJ2-7	CASTSRGDPRGIYEQYF
TRBV7-6	TRBJ1-1	CASSQGNTEAFF
TRBV6-5	TRBJ1-3	CASSYSTGGSGNTIYF
TRBV20-1	TRBJ1-6	CSANKGDVGNSPLHF
TRBV25-1	TRBJ1-1	CASSESPPTGDTEAFF
TRBV4-2	TRBJ2-2	CASSQQLDNTGELFF
TRBV12-3/TRBV12-4	TRBJ2-1	CASSPSGRDYNEQFF
TRBV20-1	TRBJ1-1	CSARGSGTRVTEAFF
TRBV4-1	TRBJ2-6	CASSHFSSGANVLTF
TRBV7-3	TRBJ2-5	CASSLTAGETQYF
TRBV12-3/TRBV12-4	TRBJ1-1	CASSWGTEAFF
TRBV5-1	TRBJ2-7	CASSYWTGYEQYF
TRBV21-1	TRBJ2-5	CASSTPTPITKGETQYF
TRBV29-1	TRBJ2-1	CSARDGRYNEQFF
TRBV29-1	TRBJ1-1	CSVDRGDFTEAFF
TRBV4-3	TRBJ2-4	CASSQDPRQAAKNIQYF
TRBV12-3/TRBV12-4	TRBJ1-4	CASTKYGDLNEKLFF